This T cell receptor (beta chain) was recovered during a study of CD8 T cells in ankylosing spondylitis. Study results and limitations: Significant enrichment of disease-linked clones was reportedly seen in matched ankylosing spondylitis synovial fluid. The disease-linked clones had a CD8+ phenotype and low blood frequencies. A motif in TCR beta, a set of about 8 highly homologous variants, appeared characteristic of ankylosing spondylitis blood. Earlier literature documents some of the motif variants in reactive arthritis synovial fluid and blood.

V dropped 5 bases and J dropped 4; count of bases not matched to a gene: 9. The CDR3 has 16 residues. This clonotype was observed at least ten times. Its specificity is not known. Using quantitative 5'-RACE with molecular barcodes, the authors made TCR beta libraries. TCRdb re-analysed the 5' RACE reads in MiXCR, keeping a single row per CDR3 protein. Of roughly 700,000 distinct CDR3 sequences listed, over 15% are singletons. Sequenced: blood, either unsorted or a sorted T cell fraction (not recorded which). This chain joins TRBV12-3 or TRBV12-4 and TRBJ2-3; TRBD2 matches at 10 bases. The source is a male donor with ankylosing spondylitis. The CDR3, as DNA: TGTGCCAGCAGTACCCCCGGGACTAGCGTGGCAGATACGCAGTATTTT. Its translation is CASSTPGTSVADTQYF.